These 2 T cell receptor beta chains were sequenced from one sample in a study of T cell responses to AZD1222 COVID-19 vaccine. The repertoire was sequenced with immunoSEQ multiplex PCR; TCRdb's copy has only in-frame clones and lacks some. The repertoire holds approximately 90,000 clones, with approximately 90% as singletons. Sequenced here: peripheral blood, sampled on day 0 of AZD1222 vaccination. The receptors originated from an adult in good health.

This clone is a singleton in its sample. The chain has TRBV7-9 and TRBJ1-5; D remains ambiguous. Trimming shortened V by 6 bases and J by 7 bases, and 16 bases separated the two germline ends. Germline V gene data show CDR1 as SEHNR and CDR2 as FQNEAQ (reference sequence). The CDR3 length is 14 residues. The DNA for the CDR3 is TGTGCCAGCAGTTCGCGGGCCTCCGTACAGCCCCAGCATTTT. It is translated as CASSSRASVQPQHF.

This clone showed up just once. The rearrangement uses TRBV4-1 and TRBJ2-1; the D is unclear. Trimming pared 3 bases from V and 1 base from J, leaving 16 bases between. Germline V gene data show CDR1 as MGHRA and CDR2 as YSYEKL. This CDR3 is 17 amino acids long. As DNA, the CDR3 is TGCGCCAGCAGCCACGTCGCCGGAAGGGATTCCTACAATGAGCAGTTCTTC. Its translation: CASSHVAGRDSYNEQFF.